These 31 T cell receptor beta chains originate from one sample sequenced in a study of cytomegalovirus exposure and HLA in healthy donors. The PCR had 60 Vbeta and 13 Jbeta primers. Assay used: immunoSEQ multiplex PCR; TCRdb lists only in-frame clones, some missing. Of about 110,000 clones listed, approximately 86% were seen once; the top ten hold more than 1.5%. The sample was PBMCs. The receptors come from a man between 40 and 49 years old in good health and CMV-seronegative.

The rearrangement links TRBV4-2 to TRBJ2-2; D is possibly TRBD2 (5 bases). Trimming pared 3 bases from V and 0 bases from J, leaving 11 bases between. The CDR3 has 16 residues. The germline V gene has CDR1 LGHNA and CDR2 YNFKEQ. In DNA form, the CDR3 reads TGTGCCAGCAGCCAGGAGGATGCTTCGAACACCGGGGAGCTGTTTTTT. It translates to CASSQEDASNTGELFF.

The J gene is TRBJ2-7, the V gene TRBV7-9, with D perhaps matching TRBD1 (5 bases). The length of the CDR3 is 14 residues. Trimming removed 6 bases at V and 1 base at J, with 13 bases between. CDR1 and CDR2 (germline): SEHNR, FQNEAQ (reference sequence). The CDR3 sequence: CASSYRTQSYEQYF. The CDR3 DNA follows: TGTGCCAGCAGTTACAGGACCCAGTCCTACGAGCAGTACTTC.

The V call is TRBV12-5, the J call TRBJ1-1, with 9 bases matching TRBD1. CDR1 and CDR2 from the germline V gene are LGHNT and FRNRAP. This CDR3 is 15 amino acids long. V lost 4 bases and J lost 4; bases outside the gene matches: 7. The CDR3 DNA is TGTGCTAGTGGTTCCTCGGGACAGGGAGGCACTGAAGCTTTCTTT. This sequence encodes CASGSSGQGGTEAFF. Full variable domain (outside the CDR3, taken from reference TRBV12-5 and TRBJ1-1): DARVTQTPRHKVTEMGQEVTMRCQPILGHNTVFWYRQTMMQGLELLAYFRNRAPLDDSGMPKDRFSAEMPDATLATLKIQPSEPRDSAVYFCASGSSGQGGTEAFFGQGTRLTVV.

The chain couples TRBV5-4 to TRBJ2-7; 8 positions match TRBD1. After removal of 4 bases from V and 2 bases from J, the junction contained 8 bases not matched to a gene. In germline, CDR1 is SGHNT, CDR2 YYREEE (reference sequence). This CDR3 contains 15 residues. The CDR3 loop reads CASSPGTGSPYEQYF. In nucleotides, the CDR3 is TGTGCCAGCAGCCCTGGGACAGGTTCGCCCTACGAGCAGTACTTC.

The CDR3: CSVERTSDTQYF. For the CDR3, the DNA is TGCAGCGTTGAGCGAACCTCGGATACGCAGTATTTT. The J gene is TRBJ2-3, the V gene TRBV29-1, with D hard to call. With 3 bases removed from V and 6 bases from J, the gap between germline ends came to 10 bases. Germline V lookup: CDR1 SQVTM, CDR2 ANQGSEA. The CDR3 extends over 12 amino acids.

The chain combines TRBV5-4 with TRBJ2-1; 7 bases fit TRBD1. This CDR3 has 16 amino acids. The V gene end was trimmed by 4 bases and the J gene end by 4 bases; junction bases not matched to a gene: 11. Germline V CDR1 and CDR2: SGHNT, YYREEE (reference sequence). Here the CDR3 DNA reads TGTGCCAGCAGCCACTTCCGGGACAGAATATACAATGAGCAGTTCTTC. It codes for CASSHFRDRIYNEQFF. The whole variable domain, remainder taken from reference TRBV5-4 and TRBJ2-1, is ETGVTQSPTHLIKTRGQQVTLRCSSQSGHNTVSWYQQALGQGPQFIFQYYREEENGRGNFPPRFSGLQFPNYSSELNVNALELDDSALYLCASSHFRDRIYNEQFFGPGTRLTVL.

The chain couples TRBV9 to TRBJ2-5, with 9 bases fitting TRBD2. The germline CDR1 and CDR2 sequences are SGDLS and YYNGEE. J lost 1 base, V lost 4 bases, and 5 bases had no gene match. The length of the CDR3 is 15 residues. CDR3 region: CASSLRGGLQETQYF. CDR3 sequence (DNA): TGTGCCAGCAGCTTGCGGGGGGGCCTCCAAGAGACCCAGTACTTC. Based on the CDR3 plus reference TRBV9 and TRBJ2-5, the full variable domain is DSGVTQTPKHLITATGQRVTLRCSPRSGDLSVYWYQQSLDQGLQFLIQYYNGEERAKGNILERFSAQQFPDLHSELNLSSLELGDSALYFCASSLRGGLQETQYFGPGTRLLVL.

The genes are TRBV10-1 and TRBJ2-5, with 9 bases aligning to TRBD1. J gave up 4 bases and V 9 bases, and 6 bases lay outside the gene matches. The CDR3 extends over 13 amino acids. Per germline, CDR1 WNHNN and CDR2 SYGVQD (reference sequence). DNA of the CDR3: TGCGCCAGTGAGGGACAGGGCAGAGAGACCCAGTACTTC. Amino acids: CASEGQGRETQYF.

V gene TRBV11-3 combines with J gene TRBJ2-7; D is unresolved. The CDR3 is 14 residues long. CDR1 is SGHNT, CDR2 YENEEA, per germline. Trimming cost V 2 bases and J 4 bases, with 12 bases left between them. CDR3 loop: CASSLFRIVYEQYF. Written as DNA, the CDR3 is TGTGCCAGCAGCTTATTCAGGATAGTTTACGAGCAGTACTTC.

The V call is TRBV5-6, the J call TRBJ2-2, with 8 bases that match TRBD1. Trimming removed 3 bases from V and 0 bases from J; junction bases left unmatched: 1. Germline CDR1 is SGHDT and CDR2 is YYEEEE. The CDR3 consists of 15 residues. The CDR3 DNA sequence: TGTGCCAGCAGCTGGACAGGGCCGAACACCGGGGAGCTGTTTTTT. It is translated as CASSWTGPNTGELFF.

The gene calls are TRBV2 and TRBJ2-5; TRBD2 aligns across 12 bases. The germline V gene encodes CDR1 SNHLY and CDR2 FYNNEI. The J segment lost 2 bases and the V segment lost 10 bases, leaving 5 bases of the junction unmatched. This CDR3 is built from 14 residues. CDR3 in amino acids: CATSGGAGQETQYF. In DNA, the CDR3 is TGTGCCACTAGCGGGGGGGCAGGTCAAGAGACCCAGTACTTC. The full variable domain, in which reference TRBV2 and TRBJ2-5 provide the parts outside the CDR3, is EPEVTQTPSHQVTQMGQEVILRCVPISNHLYFYWYRQILGQKVEFLVSFYNNEISEKSEIFDDQFSVERPDGSNFTLKIRSTKLEDSAMYFCATSGGAGQETQYFGPGTRLLVL.

This sequence joins TRBV6-5 and TRBJ2-7, with TRBD1 identical over 8 bases. Germline CDR1 and CDR2: MNHEY and SVGAGI. This CDR3 region has 15 residues. The V and J ends lost 4 bases and 3 bases, in that order; junction bases with no gene match: 8. DNA for the CDR3: TGTGCCAGCAGTTCCGCAGGACAGGGAGGCTACGAGCAGTACTTC. It specifies CASSSAGQGGYEQYF.

The chain couples TRBV7-8 to TRBJ2-7, with 9 positions matching TRBD1. V dropped 6 bases and J dropped 3; count of bases not matched to a gene: 9. Per germline, CDR1 SGHVS and CDR2 FQNEAQ. The CDR3 is made up of 15 amino acids. CDR3 DNA sequence: TGTGCCAGCAGACCTACGACAGGGGGAATCTACGAGCAGTACTTC. It specifies CASRPTTGGIYEQYF.

CDR3 sequence reads: CASSLAQGRGLTDTQYF. For the CDR3, the DNA is TGTGCCAGCAGCTTAGCGCAGGGGAGGGGTTTAACAGATACGCAGTATTTT. V gene TRBV7-9 combines with J gene TRBJ2-3; D is possibly TRBD2 (7 bases). Per germline, CDR1 SEHNR and CDR2 FQNEAQ (reference sequence). Deletions cut 0 bases from V and 3 bases from J, with 16 bases between. The CDR3 covers 17 residues. The complete variable domain, with remaining parts taken from reference TRBV7-9 and TRBJ2-3, reads DTGVSQNPRHKITKRGQNVTFRCDPISEHNRLYWYRQTLGQGPEFLTYFQNEAQLEKSRLLSDRFSAERPKGSFSTLEIQRTEQGDSAMYLCASSLAQGRGLTDTQYFGPGTRLTVL.

The rearrangement joins TRBV4-2 to TRBJ2-5; 12 bases agree with TRBD2. J lost 4 bases, V lost 5 bases, and 2 bases had no gene match. The CDR3 is 14 amino acids. CDR1 is LGHNA and CDR2 is YNFKEQ in the germline V gene. CDR3 protein: CASSRTSGVETQYF. CDR3 nucleotide sequence: TGTGCCAGCAGCAGGACTAGCGGGGTAGAGACCCAGTACTTC.

Concerning this clone: Other DNA sequences in this sample translate to the same CDR3. The V gene is TRBV5-1, the J gene TRBJ1-2; a weak D match, TRBD1 (5 bases). With 4 bases removed from V and 2 bases from J, the gap between germline ends came to 12 bases. The CDR3 length is 14 residues. CDR1 SGHRS and CDR2 YFSETQ come from the germline V gene. CDR3: CASSTDRGNYGYTF. For the CDR3, the DNA is TGCGCCAGCAGCACCGACCGGGGGAACTATGGCTACACCTTC.

The J gene is TRBJ2-5, the V gene TRBV6-5; D may be TRBD2 (6 bases). V lost 2 bases to trimming and J lost 7 bases, with 14 bases between them. The CDR3 extends over 14 amino acids. The germline gives CDR1 MNHEY, CDR2 SVGAGI. DNA of the CDR3: TGTGCCAGCAGTTACGAGCCCCTGCGGGGGACCCAGTACTTC. Translation: CASSYEPLRGTQYF.

The chain joins TRBV4-3 to TRBJ1-2, with D unclear. V lost 2 bases, J lost 8 bases, and 12 bases lay in between. This CDR3 region has 13 residues. The germline CDR1 and CDR2 sequences are LGHNA and YSLEER. As DNA, the CDR3 is TGCGCCAGCAGCCAAACTAAGGAGGCAGGCTACACCTTC. It is translated as CASSQTKEAGYTF.

The V call is TRBV29-1, the J call TRBJ2-3; D gene unclear. This CDR3 comprises 11 residues. Germline V gene lookup returns CDR1 SQVTM and CDR2 ANQGSEA. V was shortened by 7 bases and J by 5 bases, with 10 bases between the two germline ends. This CDR3 is CSARFIDTQYF. CDR3 nucleotide sequence: TGCAGCGCCCGGTTTATAGATACGCAGTATTTT.

CDR3 DNA: TGTGCCAGTAGTAGGGGCCGGGGGGCCAATAATTCACCCCTCCACTTT. This codes for CASSRGRGANNSPLHF. The V gene is TRBV19, the J gene TRBJ1-6, with a weak D call TRBD1 (6 bases). The germline CDR1 and CDR2 sequences are LNHDA and SQIVND (reference sequence). The V end was cut by 4 bases, the J end by 5 bases, with 15 bases between. The CDR3 is 16 amino acids.

The chain is built from TRBV28 and TRBJ2-1; 13 bases line up with TRBD2. Trimming at V came to 5 bases and at J to 8 bases, leaving 9 bases not matched to a gene. Germline V gene lookup returns CDR1 MDHEN and CDR2 SYDVKM. This CDR3 region has 16 residues. The CDR3: CASSPETSGGPYEQFF. Here the CDR3 DNA reads TGTGCCAGCAGTCCAGAGACTAGCGGGGGGCCGTATGAGCAGTTCTTC.

The chain joins TRBV2 to TRBJ1-2; a weak D match, TRBD1 (5 bases). CDR3 length: 13 amino acids. Deletions cut 3 bases from V and 4 bases from J, with 9 bases between. CDR1 and CDR2 from the germline V gene are SNHLY and FYNNEI. This chain's CDR3 is CASSDSGLYGYTF. The CDR3 region has the DNA TGTGCCAGCAGTGATTCAGGGCTCTATGGCTACACCTTC.

This chain links TRBV10-3 with TRBJ1-2; a weak D match, TRBD1 (5 bases). V was pared by 0 bases and J by 3 bases, with 11 bases between. Germline CDR1 reads ENHRY; CDR2 reads SYGVKD. The CDR3 runs 15 residues. CDR3 in amino acids: CAISESWGVDYGYTF. The CDR3 coding sequence is TGTGCCATCAGTGAGTCGTGGGGGGTAGACTATGGCTACACCTTC.

This clone was counted a few times. This sample includes further DNA sequences coding for the same CDR3. This chain uses TRBV5-4 with TRBJ1-2; D unresolved. Trimming left V 0 bases short and J 3 bases short, with 9 bases between. The germline gives CDR1 SGHNT, CDR2 YYREEE (reference sequence). The CDR3 runs to 14 residues. CDR3 residues: CASSLVGRDYGYTF. In nucleotides, the CDR3 is TGTGCCAGCAGCTTGGTAGGGAGGGACTATGGCTACACCTTC.

This clone has a single count. The chain couples TRBV7-9 to TRBJ2-5; D is perhaps TRBD2 (5 bases). With 4 bases removed from V and 5 bases from J, the gap between germline ends came to 11 bases. Germline lookup yields CDR1 SEHNR and CDR2 FQNEAQ (reference sequence). This CDR3 comprises 13 residues. This CDR3 reads CASSSSQRETQYF. The CDR3 region has the DNA TGTGCCAGCAGCTCTTCCCAGCGGGAGACCCAGTACTTC.

This chain connects TRBV6-5 to TRBJ1-1; D remains unclear. The V gene lost 2 bases and the J gene lost 1 base, with 8 bases spanning the gap. The CDR3 has 14 residues. CDR1 and CDR2 (germline): MNHEY, SVGAGI. Here the CDR3 DNA reads TGTGCCAGCAGTTACGAGCGCTGGAACACTGAAGCTTTCTTT. It is translated as CASSYERWNTEAFF.

V is TRBV4-1 and J is TRBJ2-3, with 13 bases fitting TRBD2. CDR1 and CDR2 from the germline V gene are MGHRA and YSYEKL. The CDR3 has 19 amino acids. V was clipped by 1 base and J by 3 bases; unmatched bases: 10. The CDR3 DNA sequence: TGCGCCAGCAGCCAAGGACTAGCGGGGGGTCGAGGTGGAACAGATACGCAGTATTTT. Translation gives CASSQGLAGGRGGTDTQYF.

J is TRBJ1-2 and V is TRBV5-4; possible D gene TRBD1, 5 bases. This CDR3 has 14 amino acids. Deletions cut 0 bases from V and 3 bases from J, with 9 bases between. Germline values: CDR1 SGHNT, CDR2 YYREEE (reference sequence). The CDR3: CASSLGQPDYGYTF. Here the CDR3 DNA reads TGTGCCAGCAGCTTGGGACAGCCAGACTATGGCTACACCTTC.

This chain uses TRBV5-1 with TRBJ2-5; TRBD1 might be the D (6 bases). The V end lost 0 bases, the J end lost 5 bases, and 17 bases lay between the germline ends. This CDR3 has 16 amino acids. CDR1 is SGHRS, CDR2 YFSETQ, per germline. The CDR3 DNA reads as TGCGCCAGCAGCTTGGGAATCTTGGCAGGGGAGGAGACCCAGTACTTC. This gives the protein CASSLGILAGEETQYF.

V gene TRBV4-2 combines with J gene TRBJ1-2; D call uncertain. Germline lookup yields CDR1 LGHNA and CDR2 YNFKEQ. V was pared by 8 bases and J by 3 bases, with 19 bases between. This CDR3 comprises 15 residues. The CDR3 DNA reads as TGTGCCAGCGGGTCCGGAGGGATTGGGGACTATGGCTACACCTTC. It specifies CASGSGGIGDYGYTF.

The V call is TRBV7-2, the J call TRBJ1-5; D is perhaps TRBD1 (6 bases). Trimming left V 2 bases short and J 4 bases short, with 9 bases between. This CDR3 is 14 amino acids long. Germline CDR1 is SGHTA and CDR2 is FQGNSA. CDR3 bases: TGTGCCAGCAGCTTACAGGGGTCGAATCAGCCCCAGCATTTT. Amino acids: CASSLQGSNQPQHF.